This T cell receptor (beta chain) was sequenced for a study of CD8+ T cells in alopecia areata. Study-wide context: It was 6 to 18 months of tofacitinib, and then there were 6 months off drug.

Findings and limits, study-wide: Affected lesional scalp, above all in alopecia totalis/universalis, was more clonal than normal scalp.

It was from alopecia areata patients that lesional scalp punch biopsies and peripheral blood were collected. The sorting of PBMCs gave CD4+ and CD8+ T cells. This CDR3 comprises 17 residues. Germline V lookup: CDR1 SGHRS, CDR2 YFSETQ. After removal of 1 base from V and 3 bases from J, the junction contained 6 bases not matched to a gene. Note on this clone: Its antigen is currently unknown.

As the sequencing template, cDNA was produced by extracting RNA and reverse transcribing it. Sequencing was performed with immunoSEQ multiplex PCR; in TCRdb, only in-frame clones are kept and a portion is missing. Of 150,000 or so clones listed, around 50% are singletons. Sequences were obtained from CD4+ T cells sorted from blood. The sequence derives from a human donor with alopecia areata. The chain joins TRBV5-1 to TRBJ2-2, with 10 bases that match TRBD1. CDR3 DNA sequence: TGCGCCAGCAGCTTGACCACAGGACAGGGGGACACCGGGGAGCTGTTTTTT. Amino acids: CASSLTTGQGDTGELFF.